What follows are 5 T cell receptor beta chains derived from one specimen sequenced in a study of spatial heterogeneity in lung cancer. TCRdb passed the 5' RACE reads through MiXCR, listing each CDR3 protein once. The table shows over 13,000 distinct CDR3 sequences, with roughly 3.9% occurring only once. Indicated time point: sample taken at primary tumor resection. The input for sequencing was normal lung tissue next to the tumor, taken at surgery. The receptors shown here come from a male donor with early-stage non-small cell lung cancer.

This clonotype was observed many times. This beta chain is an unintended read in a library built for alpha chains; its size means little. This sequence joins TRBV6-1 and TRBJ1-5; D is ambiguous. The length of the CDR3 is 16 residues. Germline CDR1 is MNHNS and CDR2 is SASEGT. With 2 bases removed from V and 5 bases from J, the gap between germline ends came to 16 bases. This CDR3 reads CASSESWAEEYQPQHF. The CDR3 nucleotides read TGTGCCAGCAGTGAAAGTTGGGCCGAGGAGTATCAGCCCCAGCATTTT.

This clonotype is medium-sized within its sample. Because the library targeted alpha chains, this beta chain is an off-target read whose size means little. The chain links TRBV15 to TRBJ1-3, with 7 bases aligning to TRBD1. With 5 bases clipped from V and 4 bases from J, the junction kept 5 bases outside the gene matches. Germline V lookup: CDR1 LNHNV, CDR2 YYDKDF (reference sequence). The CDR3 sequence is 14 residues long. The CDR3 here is CATSGGQPGNTIYF. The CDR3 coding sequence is TGTGCCACCAGCGGGGGACAGCCCGGAAACACCATATATTTT.

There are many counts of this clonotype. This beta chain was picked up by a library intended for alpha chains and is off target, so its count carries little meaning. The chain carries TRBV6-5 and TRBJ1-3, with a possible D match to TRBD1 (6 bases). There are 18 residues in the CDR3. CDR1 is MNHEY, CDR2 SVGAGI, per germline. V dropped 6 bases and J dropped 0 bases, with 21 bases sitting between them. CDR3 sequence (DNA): TGTGCCAGCAGCCGAGGGGGGGCGTTATTCTCCTCTGGAAACACCATATATTTT. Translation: CASSRGGALFSSGNTIYF.

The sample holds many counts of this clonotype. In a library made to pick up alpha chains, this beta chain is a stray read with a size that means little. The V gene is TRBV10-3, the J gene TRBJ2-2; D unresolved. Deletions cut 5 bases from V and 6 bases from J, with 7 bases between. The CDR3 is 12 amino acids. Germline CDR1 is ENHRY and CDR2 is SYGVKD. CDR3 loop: CAISLSSGELFF. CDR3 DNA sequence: TGTGCCATCAGTCTATCATCCGGGGAGCTGTTTTTT.

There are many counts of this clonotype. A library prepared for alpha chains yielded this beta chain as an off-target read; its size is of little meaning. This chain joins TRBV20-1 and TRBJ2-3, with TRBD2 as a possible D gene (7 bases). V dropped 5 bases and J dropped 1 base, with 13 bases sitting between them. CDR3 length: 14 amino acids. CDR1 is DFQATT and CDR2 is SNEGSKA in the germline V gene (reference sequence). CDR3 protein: CSASDSGGTDTQYF. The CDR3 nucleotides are TGCAGTGCTTCGGACAGCGGGGGCACAGATACGCAGTATTTT.